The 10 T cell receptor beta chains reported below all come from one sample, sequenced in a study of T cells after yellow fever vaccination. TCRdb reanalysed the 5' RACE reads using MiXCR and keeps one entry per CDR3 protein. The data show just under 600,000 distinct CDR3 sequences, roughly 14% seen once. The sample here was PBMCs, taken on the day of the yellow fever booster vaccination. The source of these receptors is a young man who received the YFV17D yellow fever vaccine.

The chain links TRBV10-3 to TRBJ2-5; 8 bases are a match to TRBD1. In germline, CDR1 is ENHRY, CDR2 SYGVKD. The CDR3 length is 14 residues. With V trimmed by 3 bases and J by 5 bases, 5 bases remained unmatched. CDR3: CAISDGQGPETQYF. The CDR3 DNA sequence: TGTGCCATCAGTGACGGACAGGGACCGGAGACCCAGTACTTC.

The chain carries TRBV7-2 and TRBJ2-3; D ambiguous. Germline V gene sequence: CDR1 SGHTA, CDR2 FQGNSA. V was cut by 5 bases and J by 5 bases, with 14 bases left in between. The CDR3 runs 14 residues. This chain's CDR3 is CASSPSVGLDTQYF. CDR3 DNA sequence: TGTGCCAGCAGCCCTAGTGTGGGTTTAGATACGCAGTATTTT.

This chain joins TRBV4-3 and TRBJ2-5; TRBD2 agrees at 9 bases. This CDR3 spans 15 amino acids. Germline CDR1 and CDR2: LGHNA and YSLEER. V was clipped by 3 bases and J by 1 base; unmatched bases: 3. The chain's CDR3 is CASSQDSGSQETQYF. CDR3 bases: TGCGCCAGCAGCCAGGATAGCGGGAGCCAAGAGACCCAGTACTTC.

CDR3: CASSIKTGVSYEQYF. The CDR3 bases are TGTGCCAGCAGCATTAAGACGGGAGTCTCCTACGAGCAGTACTTC. V usage is TRBV7-2 and J usage is TRBJ2-7, with D perhaps TRBD2 (6 bases). The CDR3 is 15 amino acids. In germline, CDR1 is SGHTA, CDR2 FQGNSA. Trimming shortened V by 5 bases and J by 0 bases, and 14 bases separated the two germline ends.

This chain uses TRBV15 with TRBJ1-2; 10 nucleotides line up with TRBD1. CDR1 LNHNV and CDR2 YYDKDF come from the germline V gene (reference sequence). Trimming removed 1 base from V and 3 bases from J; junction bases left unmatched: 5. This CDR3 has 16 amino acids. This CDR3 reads CATSRGGQGDDYGYTF. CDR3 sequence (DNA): TGTGCCACCAGCAGAGGCGGACAGGGGGATGACTATGGCTACACCTTC.

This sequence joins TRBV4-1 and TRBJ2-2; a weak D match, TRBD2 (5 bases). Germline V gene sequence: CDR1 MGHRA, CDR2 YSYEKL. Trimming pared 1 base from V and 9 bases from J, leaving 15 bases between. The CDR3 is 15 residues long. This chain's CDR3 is CASSQVTDSPRELFF. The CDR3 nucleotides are TGCGCCAGCAGCCAAGTTACGGACTCCCCCCGGGAGCTGTTTTTT.

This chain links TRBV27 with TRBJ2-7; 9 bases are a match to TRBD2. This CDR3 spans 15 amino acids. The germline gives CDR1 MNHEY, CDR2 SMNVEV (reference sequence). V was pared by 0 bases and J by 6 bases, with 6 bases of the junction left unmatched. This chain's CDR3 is CASSLSGLAYVEQYF. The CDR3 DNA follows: TGTGCCAGCAGTTTATCGGGACTAGCTTACGTCGAGCAGTACTTC.

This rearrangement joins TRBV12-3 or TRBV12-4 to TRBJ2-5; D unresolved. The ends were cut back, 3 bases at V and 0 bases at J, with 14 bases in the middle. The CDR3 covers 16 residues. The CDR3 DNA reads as TGTGCCAGCAGTTTTTCGGGCCGGCGGAACCAAGAGACCCAGTACTTC. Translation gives CASSFSGRRNQETQYF.

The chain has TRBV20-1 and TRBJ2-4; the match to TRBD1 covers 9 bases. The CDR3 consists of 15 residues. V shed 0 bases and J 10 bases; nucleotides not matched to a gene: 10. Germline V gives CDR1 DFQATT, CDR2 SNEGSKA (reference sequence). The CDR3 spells CSAREPGQGPWIQYF. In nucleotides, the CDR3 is TGCAGTGCTAGAGAGCCGGGACAGGGCCCGTGGATTCAGTACTTC.

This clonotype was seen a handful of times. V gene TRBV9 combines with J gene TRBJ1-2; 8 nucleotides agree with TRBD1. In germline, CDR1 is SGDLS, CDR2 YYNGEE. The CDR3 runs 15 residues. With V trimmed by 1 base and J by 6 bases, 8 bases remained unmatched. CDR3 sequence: CASSVHGQGIDGYTF. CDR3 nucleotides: TGTGCCAGCAGCGTACACGGACAGGGAATTGATGGCTACACCTTC.